This T cell receptor beta chain was observed in a study of cytomegalovirus exposure and HLA in healthy donors (TCRdb year 2017). In terms of the full investigation: In an earlier analysis of under 750 of the donors, 250 to 350 Gb of sequence data and 117 million unique TCR beta sequences from 150 million to 200 million T cells were reported. Approximately 310 gigabases of sequencing data and 80 million or so unique TCR sequences were included in an early release covering 550 to 800 HLA-typed donors. Of the approximately 370 genotyped donors, 81% were placed in the genetic ancestry cluster associated with self-reported Caucasian donors. The aim of the study was to test whether cataloging public T cell receptors could identify signatures of past pathogen exposure. The T cell repertoires of roughly 660 subjects were profiled by immunosequencing and related to cytomegalovirus serostatus. In addition to the first cohort of several hundred subjects, a separate validation cohort of approximately 110 different subjects was used. To predict cytomegalovirus infection status, the study brought together high-throughput TCR immunosequencing, statistical association of individual TCRs with disease status, and machine learning. In a later analysis, previously published TCR beta repertoires from fewer than 750 donors were re-analyzed and high-resolution HLA genotyping was added so that TCR occurrence patterns could be studied. Rather than drawing on any new phenotypic data, the later analysis identified candidate immune exposures from TCR beta sequences and the way those sequences occurred across donors. To decide whether each TCR beta V gene segment behaved as functional or pseudogenic, an earlier analysis of several hundred of the donors relied on high-throughput TCR beta sequencing. Alongside the repertoire data, information on donor age, sex, ethnicity and CMV serostatus was compiled. In a later genetic analysis, genome-wide SNP genotypes for about 60% of the 666 donors were used, and that subset was treated as a discovery cohort. Every repertoire in the discovery cohort had been generated on one and the same sequencing platform. HLA typing included class I and class II loci at four-digit resolution. The number of donors typed differed by locus, with roughly 629-640 for A, B, C, DRB1 and DQB1, more than 500 for DQA1, 600 to 610 for DPA1, and 400 to 490 for DPB1. Because of strong linkage in the cohort, a handful of DR-DQ haplotypes were treated as single units for association and clustering. On average, roughly 250,000 unique TCR beta nucleotide sequences were sequenced per donor among fewer than 500 genotyped donors of the cohort, with 15% to 20% of those sequences being non-productive. Summary of the overall study and its limitations: A later genetic analysis associated a missense DCLRE1C variant with V-gene and J-gene trimming of TCR beta chains, and an independent cohort replicated the association. Because counts were too low, seventeen rarely observed V segments, including chromosome 9 orphons, were left out of the earlier analysis of approximately 500 of the donors. According to a later analysis, parvovirus B19, influenza, CMV and Epstein-Barr virus appeared linked to several top co-occurrence clusters. In vitro tests confirmed that three of the cytomegalovirus-associated TCR beta chains recognize cytomegalovirus antigens. CMV serostatus was the only immune exposure information available for the cohort. Because HLA typing was missing for some donors at each locus, association tests included only the typed subset. According to a later analysis, most CMV-associated TCR beta chains appeared to be HLA-restricted, and the HLA associations seemed to be driven largely by CMV exposure. The sequencing pipeline was judged likely to have produced a cluster of highly shared sequence variants as a technical artifact. The study listed approximately 150 TCR beta chains as associated with cytomegalovirus. The classifier was reported to diagnose cytomegalovirus status with high specificity and sensitivity in both the original cohort and the validation cohort. Only TCR beta chains were sequenced in this cohort, and the absence of alpha or paired-chain data limited detectable features. Broadly in line with IMGT annotations, most TCR beta V segments showed up in productive rearrangements about 87% or about 30% of the time in an earlier analysis of around 600 of the donors. A further reported finding was that TCR beta sequences accurately predicted the HLA-A and HLA-B alleles for most subjects in the first cohort. In a later analysis, around 17,000 TCR beta sequences were associated with specific HLA alleles at a false discovery rate of 0.05. It was suggested by the authors that the approach could potentially be generalized to other disease states and immunological phenotypes. In a later analysis, the rate of TCR association differed among HLA loci, with DRB1 alleles having the most associated TCRs and HLA-C alleles having the fewest. Assigning TCR associations to individual alleles was difficult when HLA alleles, especially DR and DQ, strongly co-occurred. Linkage disequilibrium might explain the correlated functional status among segregating V segments, but an unknown experimental factor could not be ruled out. In a later analysis, HLA-associated TCR beta chains showed more clonal expansion and lower generation probabilities than non-associated chains that were equally common. Roughly uniform sequencing depth across donors was assumed in presence/absence analyses, although this assumption may not hold. According to a later genetic analysis, donors in an Asian-associated ancestry cluster had fewer N-insertions in productive TCRs than the approximately 700-donor mean. Some IMGT-functional V segments, including TRBV6-2 and TRBV6-3, could not be told apart with the 87-base-pair reads, so those segments were excluded. Most TCR sequences were observed very rarely across donors, whereas some public TCRs were present in many individuals.

Remarks on this clone: Its antigen is currently not known. No quality values exist for individual bases; no much larger clone is one base distant.

Libraries were built with the immunoSEQ multiplex PCR assay. A mixture of 60 forward primers for TCR Vbeta segments and 13 reverse primers for TCR Jbeta segments was used in the multiplex PCR. Amplification of the CDR3 region of rearranged TCR beta genes was performed with a multiplex PCR assay on genomic DNA. The amplified TCR beta libraries were sequenced on the Illumina HiSeq System as 87-base-pair reads. The published analysis was carried out like this. A later analysis tallied roughly 80 million unique TCR beta chains across the 700 or so repertoires, and approximately 12 million of those chains were shared by two or more donors. Raw reads were error-corrected and collapsed into unique sequences with a nearest-neighbor algorithm that merged closely related sequences to remove PCR and sequencing errors. Alignment of CDR3 sequences to IMGT reference sequences was used to assign V, D and J gene segments. For a sequence to be retained, at least a six-nucleotide match to both a V gene segment and a J gene segment was required. Rearrangements were classified as productive when the CDR3 lacked stop codons and remained in frame with V and J, and all other rearrangements were classified as non-productive. Following IMGT convention, CDR3 was defined as the stretch from the second conserved V-encoded cysteine up to the conserved J-encoded phenylalanine. Sequences without an unambiguous match to a single V gene segment were excluded from the earlier analysis of a few hundred of the donors. An earlier analysis of 587 of the donors classified V segments as functional when productive rearrangements were above 56.7% and as segregating when the standard deviation between donors was above 5%. To diagnose cytomegalovirus status from the catalog of TCR beta chain sequences, a statistical classification framework was built. In a later analysis, TCR nucleotide sequences were compared against IMGT/GENE-DB human TR gene sequences so that V and J genes could be assigned. The TCRdist pipeline was used in a later analysis to assign CDR3 sequences and most-parsimonious VDJ recombination scenarios. In a later analysis, every TCR beta chain was defined by the combination of its CDR3 amino acid sequence and its V-gene family, and reads without a unique V-gene family were dropped. As a way to deal with suspected cross-contamination and a sequencing artifact, a later analysis dropped 450 to 700 nucleotide sequences that were highly shared and had low generation probability. For each public chain, a later analysis derived a clonal expansion index from normalized ranks of inferred template counts within each repertoire. Generation probabilities in a later analysis came from a VDJ recombination model fitted to out-of-frame rearrangements, and those results were checked against IGoR. A later analysis scored TCR-TCR, TCR-HLA and TCR-CMV co-occurrence with hypergeometric tests, applying a repertoire-size bias correction to TCR pairs. False discovery rates were estimated in a later analysis by permuting HLA or CMV assignments 20 times. In a later analysis, co-occurring TCRs were grouped using DBSCAN, and TCRdist sequence similarity was added for clustering within HLA-allele-positive subsets. Co-occurrence clustering excluded repertoires with fewer than 30,000 or more than 120,000 public chains, plus five with anomalous nucleotide sharing. Sourced from immuneACCESS, this table was stored by TCRdb with only in-frame sequences that have V and J called. A share of the clones is absent; for the studies checked, an unresolved V gene accounts for under half, and the remainder has no known explanation. V, J and clone size are those of that table, while D and trimming were read from the DNA. In this sample the table shows 60,000 or so clones, more than 70% of which occur a single time. Around a quarter of the sample rests with the top ten.

The germline V gene supplies CDR1 LGHNA and CDR2 YNFKEQ. The V and J ends are trimmed by 2 bases and 0 bases, leaving 7 bases between them. The CDR3 starts with the cysteine, ends with the phenylalanine, and has 14 residues. Left in the record is the CDR3 DNA by itself, 42 bases read in frame from the first base. The cohort consisted of 666 healthy bone marrow donors. Cohort members were all nominally healthy when sampled, although unrecorded immune exposures were likely present. The donor tested CMV seropositive, placing the donor among the roughly 300 seropositive members of the cohort. A peripheral blood sample was collected from each donor, and TCR beta sequencing was performed on peripheral blood mononuclear cells. Genomic DNA extraction from the blood cell samples was performed with the Qiagen DNeasy Blood Extraction Kit.

The TCR was taken from a man in his fifties in good health and CMV-seropositive. The rearrangement joined TRBV4-2 to TRBJ1-1; D gene: possibly TRBD1, on 6 matching bases. The specimen was PBMCs. The CDR3 region: CASSQTGLNTEAFF. The DNA sequence is as follows: TGTGCCAGCAGCCAAACAGGGTTGAACACTGAAGCTTTCTTT.